Reported below is one TCR beta chain. The antigen this receptor binds is unknown. No much larger clone exists at a distance of one base, and base qualities are not known. One collaborating source in Seattle enrolled patients during active infection and followed them longitudinally through the course of disease. Each collaborating institution followed its own protocols to collect whole blood in K2EDTA tubes. For TCRbeta analysis, collaborator samples were shipped as frozen whole blood, as isolated PBMCs, or as DNA extracted from either sample type. The V and J ends are trimmed by 1 base and 3 bases, leaving 10 bases between them. The CDR3 covers 14 residues, taking in both the cysteine and the phenylalanine. Just the 42-base CDR3 DNA is kept, in frame starting at base 1. In the germline V gene (reference sequence), CDR1 corresponds to SGHAT and CDR2 to FQDESV. The source of the sample is a study of blood T cell repertoires in COVID-19 (dated by TCRdb to the early 2020s). In the study overall: Samples covering the acute and convalescent phases of COVID-19 were provided by collaborators in the United States, Italy and Spain. Nearly every sample came with metadata listing a de-identified subject ID, COVID-19 status, age in years and sex. The dataset comprised deeply sampled blood TCRbeta repertoires from subjects exposed to, actively infected with, or recovered from COVID-19. The material from the prospective study consisted of cDNA or gDNA derived from T cells, B-cell-depleted T cells, or PBMCs. HLA class I and class II types, where available, came from metadata supplied by the sample provider rather than from assay-based typing. A freely available public database, intended as a resource for researchers studying the immune response to SARS-CoV-2, is where the repertoires were released. The samples were drawn from the first 160 participants of the ongoing ImmuneRACE study and from more than 1,000 subjects provided by 6 global collaborators. General findings and caveats noted by the study authors: The quantity of clinical and demographic metadata differed by source and by participant and was supplied without curation.

TCRbeta CDR3 regions were amplified from genomic DNA by means of the immunoSEQ Assay, a bias-controlled multiplex PCR. Per the original workflow: The number of nucleated cells in each sample was estimated from the amplification of reference gene primers within the assay. Sequence reads were collapsed and filtered to measure the absolute abundance of every unique TCRbeta CDR3 rearrangement. For each sample, productive Simpson clonality was calculated as the square root of Simpson's diversity index across productive rearrangements. TCRdb obtained this table from immuneACCESS and retained in-frame rearrangements with V and J assigned. These tables miss some clones; where compared with another copy, unresolved V genes account for less than half of the shortfall, and the remainder is unexplained. V and J calls plus clone size are reproduced from that table; the DNA served to infer D and trimming. Here the sample has about 410,000 clones; about nine tenths occur a single time. Clones ranked in the top ten supply 1.5% to 1.8% of the sample.

What was sequenced was peripheral blood. The TCR originated in a woman in her 40s with COVID-19, enrolled during active disease. The rearranged segments are TRBV11-1 and TRBJ2-7; the best D guess is TRBD1, with 5 bases matching. The CDR3 region reads CASSLVGALYEQYF. The sequence in DNA is TGTGCCAGCAGCTTAGTAGGGGCCCTCTACGAGCAGTACTTC.